Below, 17 T cell receptor beta chains from the same sample are listed, as sequenced in a study of PD-1 blockade in mismatch repair-deficient tumors. The assay was immunoSEQ multiplex PCR, and TCRdb's table has in-frame clones only and misses some. The repertoire includes roughly 130,000 clones, around nine tenths of them detected once, and roughly 10% sits in the top ten. The specimen comprised peripheral blood, sampled 72 weeks after starting pembrolizumab. The receptors derive from an adult with mismatch repair-deficient cancer.

The J gene is TRBJ2-7, the V gene TRBV4-3, with TRBD2 matching 7 bases. CDR1 and CDR2 (germline): LGHNA, YSLEER. This CDR3 has 16 amino acids. Trimming took 0 bases from V and 4 from J; bases not matched to a gene: 9. CDR3 loop: CASSQDPYRGGYEQYF. The CDR3 DNA reads as TGCGCCAGCAGCCAAGATCCCTATAGGGGAGGGTACGAGCAGTACTTC.

This clone came up once. This chain uses TRBV21-1 with TRBJ2-2; TRBD1, as called in the table, went unchecked against the DNA. TRBV21-1 is a pseudogene. CDR3 length equals 18 residues. The CDR3 reads CASSKGRREGASAGELFF. In nucleotides, the CDR3 is TGTGCCAGCAGCAAAGGTAGGAGAGAGGGGGCCTCCGCTGGGGAGCTGTTTTTT.

The CDR3 sequence: CASRLGSGGYTF. Written as DNA, the CDR3 is TGTGCCAGTAGACTGGGGTCGGGTGGCTACACCTTC. This chain connects TRBV19 to TRBJ1-2; the D is unclear. V was clipped by 6 bases and J by 7 bases, with 12 bases between them. CDR1 and CDR2 from the germline V gene are LNHDA and SQIVND (reference sequence). This CDR3 contains 12 residues.

The chain recombines TRBV7-3 with TRBJ2-2; D not certain. Germline lookup yields CDR1 SGHTA and CDR2 FQGTGA. This CDR3 spans 13 amino acids. V lost 5 bases, J lost 3 bases, and 7 bases lay in between. The CDR3 DNA sequence: TGTGCCAGCAGCCCATACGACACCGGGGAGCTGTTTTTT. Residues: CASSPYDTGELFF.

The chain carries TRBV27 and TRBJ2-7; D remains ambiguous. This CDR3 comprises 10 residues. V was cut by 3 bases and J by 6 bases, with 3 bases left in between. Germline lookup yields CDR1 MNHEY and CDR2 SMNVEV (reference sequence). The CDR3 protein is CASSFSEQYF. CDR3 DNA: TGTGCCAGCAGTTTTTCCGAGCAGTACTTC.

The count of this clone is one. This rearrangement joins TRBV27 to TRBJ2-4; 10 bases fit TRBD2. Germline lookup yields CDR1 MNHEY and CDR2 SMNVEV (reference sequence). This CDR3 comprises 16 residues. The trim removed 2 bases at V and 8 bases at J, leaving 9 bases unmatched. CDR3: CASSLVSGRPRDIQYF. CDR3 nucleotides: TGTGCCAGCAGTTTAGTTAGCGGGAGGCCCAGGGACATTCAGTACTTC.

The V gene is TRBV5-4, the J gene TRBJ2-2; the D is unclear. Germline lookup yields CDR1 SGHNT and CDR2 YYREEE (reference sequence). Between the trimmed V and J ends, which lost 1 base and 0 bases, there was a span of 13 bases. The CDR3 is 17 amino acids. The CDR3 region is CASSLFLRRPNTGELFF. The CDR3 region has the DNA TGTGCCAGCAGCTTGTTCCTCCGGAGACCGAACACCGGGGAGCTGTTTTTT.

This rearrangement joins TRBV25-1 to TRBJ2-1, with TRBD2 matching 10 bases. Germline CDR1 MGHDK, CDR2 SYGVNS. The CDR3 runs 14 residues. Trimming took 4 bases from V and 7 from J; bases not matched to a gene: 4. This CDR3 reads CASSALAGVNEQFF. The CDR3 bases are TGTGCCAGCAGTGCCCTAGCGGGAGTAAATGAGCAGTTCTTC. Variable domain in full (rest from reference TRBV25-1 and TRBJ2-1): EADIYQTPRYLVIGTGKKITLECSQTMGHDKMYWYQQDPGMELHLIHYSYGVNSTEKGDLSSESTVSRIRTEHFPLTLESARPSHTSQYLCASSALAGVNEQFFGPGTRLTVL.

The chain couples TRBV29-1 to TRBJ1-1; D is possibly TRBD1 (5 bases). With 4 bases removed from V and 6 bases from J, the gap between germline ends came to 18 bases. CDR3 length: 14 residues. Germline lookup yields CDR1 SQVTM and CDR2 ANQGSEA. Here the CDR3 DNA reads TGCAGCGTTGCCCCCTCCGGGGACGGAGCTGAAGCTTTCTTT. It specifies CSVAPSGDGAEAFF.

This clone has more than one count but fewer than ten. The CDR3 DNA sequence: TGCGCCAGCAGCTTGGGAGGGAGCAATCAGCCCCAGCATTTT. It is translated as CASSLGGSNQPQHF. The V call is TRBV5-1, the J call TRBJ1-5, with D uncertain. The germline V gene encodes CDR1 SGHRS and CDR2 YFSETQ. Trimming left V 0 bases short and J 1 base short, with 5 bases between. The CDR3 sequence is 14 residues long.

The chain uses TRBV10-3 and TRBJ2-7, with TRBD1 identical over 10 bases. The J segment lost 2 bases and the V segment lost 4 bases, leaving 2 bases of the junction unmatched. Germline V gives CDR1 ENHRY, CDR2 SYGVKD. CDR3 length equals 14 residues. CDR3 loop: CAISGGQGTYEQYF. DNA of the CDR3: TGTGCCATCAGTGGGGGACAGGGGACCTACGAGCAGTACTTC.

The chain has TRBV29-1 and TRBJ2-7, with D tentatively TRBD1 (5 bases). Trimming removed 4 bases from V and 2 bases from J, with 12 bases in between. Germline CDR1 SQVTM, CDR2 ANQGSEA. The CDR3 covers 13 residues. CDR3 protein: CSVVTARAYEQYF. The CDR3 region has the DNA TGCAGCGTTGTAACGGCCAGGGCCTACGAGCAGTACTTC.

The rearrangement links TRBV11-2 to TRBJ2-4, with a possible D match to TRBD2 (6 bases). The V end lost 1 base, the J end lost 5 bases, and 9 bases lay between the germline ends. The CDR3 spans 14 residues. The V gene's germline CDR1 is SGHAT and CDR2 FQNNGV. CDR3 nucleotide sequence: TGTGCCAGCAGCTTAGGCGGGGCTGAAAACATTCAGTACTTC. It yields the protein CASSLGGAENIQYF. Using reference TRBV11-2 and TRBJ2-4 for the parts outside the CDR3, the full variable domain is EAGVAQSPRYKIIEKRQSVAFWCNPISGHATLYWYQQILGQGPKLLIQFQNNGVVDDSQLPKDRFSAERLKGVDSTLKIQPAKLEDSAVYLCASSLGGAENIQYFGAGTRLSVL.

The chain combines TRBV10-3 with TRBJ2-2; no reliable D call. Germline CDR1 ENHRY, CDR2 SYGVKD. This CDR3 comprises 12 residues. The CDR3 nucleotides read TGTGGAGTGGCAGTAGAAACCGGGGAGCTGTTTTTT. Protein: CGVAVETGELFF.

V and J are TRBV7-9 and TRBJ2-5, with D maybe TRBD1 (6 bases). This CDR3 is 14 amino acids long. V lost 1 base, J lost 4 bases, and 10 bases lay in between. Looked up from germline, CDR1 is SEHNR and CDR2 is FQNEAQ (reference sequence). Here the CDR3 reads CASSLVGRGETQYF. The CDR3 DNA reads as TGTGCCAGCAGCTTAGTCGGCAGGGGAGAGACCCAGTACTTC. The complete variable domain, with remaining parts taken from reference TRBV7-9 and TRBJ2-5, reads DTGVSQNPRHKITKRGQNVTFRCDPISEHNRLYWYRQTLGQGPEFLTYFQNEAQLEKSRLLSDRFSAERPKGSFSTLEIQRTEQGDSAMYLCASSLVGRGETQYFGPGTRLLVL.

A word on this clone: Other DNA sequences in this sample translate to the same CDR3. V usage is TRBV9 and J usage is TRBJ2-3; 7 nucleotides line up with TRBD2. The CDR3 length is 15 residues. CDR1 is SGDLS and CDR2 is YYNGEE in the germline V gene. Trimming cost V 0 bases and J 3 bases; bases outside gene matches: 4. CDR3 sequence reads: CASSVGGGTTDTQYF. The CDR3 DNA reads TGTGCCAGCAGCGTAGGGGGGGGAACTACAGATACGCAGTATTTT.

The chain combines TRBV27 with TRBJ2-7; 10 nucleotides line up with TRBD2. Trimming at V came to 5 bases and at J to 5 bases, leaving 12 bases not matched to a gene. The CDR3 is made up of 16 amino acids. Germline CDR1 reads MNHEY; CDR2 reads SMNVEV (reference sequence). CDR3 in amino acids: CASSQLAGDGSNEQYF. CDR3 nucleotide sequence: TGTGCCAGCAGTCAGCTAGCGGGAGACGGTTCGAACGAGCAGTACTTC.